A selection of T cell receptor beta chains follows, all from one sample in a study of blood T cell repertoires in COVID-19. Measured with immunoSEQ multiplex PCR; TCRdb has only the in-frame clones, and not every one. The sample holds about 130,000 clones, 74% seen once. Sequencing was performed on peripheral blood. The receptors come from a man between 60 and 75 years old with acute or convalescent COVID-19. CDR3s include the opening cysteine and the closing phenylalanine or tryptophan. Each record gives: D gene, clone size, J gene, V gene, CDR3 DNA, CDR3 protein. D genes are given only for firm matches. Size values are once, few and many counts, or a class for expanded clones, and some rows have none.

d_gene: TRBD2; abundance: -; j_gene: TRBJ2-1; v_gene: TRBV6-6; CDR3nt: TGTGCCAGCAGTTACGGCGGGAGCTCCTACAATGAGCAGTTCTTC; CDR3aa: CASSYGGSSYNEQFF
d_gene: -; abundance: -; j_gene: TRBJ1-1; v_gene: TRBV15; CDR3nt: TGTGCCACCAGCAGAGGGGCAGATAACACTGAAGCTTTCTTT; CDR3aa: CATSRGADNTEAFF
d_gene: -; abundance: -; j_gene: TRBJ1-1; v_gene: TRBV29-1; CDR3nt: TGCAGCGTTAGGCAGGGCGGTTACGAAGCTTTCTTT; CDR3aa: CSVRQGGYEAFF
d_gene: TRBD1; abundance: -; j_gene: TRBJ1-1; v_gene: TRBV5-6; CDR3nt: TGTGCCAGCAGCCCCGGGACAGGGGGGCTCCCCGAAGCTTTCTTT; CDR3aa: CASSPGTGGLPEAFF
d_gene: -; abundance: -; j_gene: TRBJ2-4; v_gene: TRBV11-3; CDR3nt: TGTGCCAGCAGCTTAGGGACCGGGGGTGCCAAAAACATTCAGTACTTC; CDR3aa: CASSLGTGGAKNIQYF
d_gene: TRBD2; abundance: once; j_gene: TRBJ2-2; v_gene: TRBV5-1; CDR3nt: TGCGCCAGCAGCTTGGACCGGACTAGCGGCACCGGGGAGCTGTTTTTT; CDR3aa: CASSLDRTSGTGELFF
d_gene: TRBD2; abundance: -; j_gene: TRBJ2-7; v_gene: TRBV6-5; CDR3nt: TGTGCCAGCAGGATAACTAGCGGGGGTAGGAACGAGCAGTACTTC; CDR3aa: CASRITSGGRNEQYF
d_gene: -; abundance: few; j_gene: TRBJ1-2; v_gene: TRBV19; CDR3nt: TGTGCCAGTACCCAACTGGGGCCGATCTATGGCTACACCTTC; CDR3aa: CASTQLGPIYGYTF
d_gene: -; abundance: -; j_gene: TRBJ1-1; v_gene: TRBV7-9; CDR3nt: TGTGCCAGCAGTCCGGAAGGGGGACGCGAGCAATTT; CDR3aa: CASSPEGGREQF
d_gene: TRBD2; abundance: -; j_gene: TRBJ2-7; v_gene: TRBV24-1; CDR3nt: TGTGCCACCAGTGATACGTCGGGGGGCTCCTACGAGCAGTACTTC; CDR3aa: CATSDTSGGSYEQYF
d_gene: -; abundance: -; j_gene: TRBJ1-2; v_gene: TRBV2; CDR3nt: TGTGCCAGCAGTGACAGGGTCTGGTATGGCTACACCTTC; CDR3aa: CASSDRVWYGYTF
d_gene: TRBD1; abundance: -; j_gene: TRBJ2-2; v_gene: TRBV27; CDR3nt: TGTGCCAGCAGTTTAGAAAATCGATTGACAGGGTCGGGGACCGGGGAGCTGTTTTTT; CDR3aa: CASSLENRLTGSGTGELFF
d_gene: TRBD2; abundance: once; j_gene: TRBJ2-1; v_gene: TRBV5-1; CDR3nt: TGCGCCAGCAGCCCCTTTGCGGGAGGCAATGAGCAGTTCTTC; CDR3aa: CASSPFAGGNEQFF
d_gene: TRBD2; abundance: -; j_gene: TRBJ2-7; v_gene: TRBV6-5; CDR3nt: TGTGCCGGGTCCGGGTCCAGGCGGGGGTCCTACGAGCAGTACTTC; CDR3aa: CAGSGSRRGSYEQYF
d_gene: -; abundance: -; j_gene: TRBJ2-1; v_gene: TRBV5-1; CDR3nt: TGCGCCAGCAGCCCGAACCCAGGGATTGCCTACAATGAGCAGTTCTTC; CDR3aa: CASSPNPGIAYNEQFF
d_gene: -; abundance: once; j_gene: TRBJ1-1; v_gene: TRBV27; CDR3nt: TGTGCCAGCAGGGTTGGTTGGCAGGGAAGCACTGAAGCTTTCTTT; CDR3aa: CASRVGWQGSTEAFF
d_gene: -; abundance: -; j_gene: TRBJ1-1; v_gene: TRBV2; CDR3nt: TGTGCCAGCAGTGATATTGGGCCGGGGAGGAGCACTGAAGCTTTCTTT; CDR3aa: CASSDIGPGRSTEAFF
d_gene: -; abundance: -; j_gene: TRBJ1-2; v_gene: TRBV3-1/TRBV3-2; CDR3nt: TGTGCCAGCAGCCACCACGCGGAGGTATCTCTGGGCACCTTC; CDR3aa: CASSHHAEVSLGTF
d_gene: -; abundance: -; j_gene: TRBJ1-5; v_gene: TRBV19; CDR3nt: TGTGCCAGTAGCCCTCGGGAGGGTTTCTGGCAGCCCCAGCATTTT; CDR3aa: CASSPREGFWQPQHF
d_gene: -; abundance: -; j_gene: TRBJ1-2; v_gene: TRBV4-1; CDR3nt: TGCGCCAGCAGCCAAATCGGACAGACTAACTATGGCTACACCTTC; CDR3aa: CASSQIGQTNYGYTF
d_gene: TRBD1; abundance: -; j_gene: TRBJ1-1; v_gene: TRBV10-3; CDR3nt: TGTGCCATCAGTCGTACAGGGGTGGACCCTGAAGCTTTCTTT; CDR3aa: CAISRTGVDPEAFF
d_gene: -; abundance: few; j_gene: TRBJ2-2; v_gene: TRBV7-8; CDR3nt: TGTGCCAGCAGCTTGGCAAGGGGTCTTGGAGTAGCCGGGGAGCTGTTTTTT; CDR3aa: CASSLARGLGVAGELFF
d_gene: TRBD2; abundance: -; j_gene: TRBJ2-7; v_gene: TRBV12-5; CDR3nt: TGTGCTAGTGTTAATAGCGGGGTCCCCTACGAGCAGTACTTC; CDR3aa: CASVNSGVPYEQYF
d_gene: -; abundance: -; j_gene: TRBJ1-2; v_gene: TRBV29-1; CDR3nt: TGCAGCGTTGAAGATCGGGGACACAACTATGGCTACACCTTC; CDR3aa: CSVEDRGHNYGYTF
d_gene: TRBD1; abundance: -; j_gene: TRBJ2-7; v_gene: TRBV27; CDR3nt: TGTGCCAGCAGTCGTACGGGACAGACCTACGAGCAGTACTTC; CDR3aa: CASSRTGQTYEQYF
d_gene: -; abundance: -; j_gene: TRBJ2-1; v_gene: TRBV2; CDR3nt: TGTGCCAGCAGTGAAGGGCTAGCACCGTTCTTC; CDR3aa: CASSEGLAPFF
d_gene: TRBD2; abundance: -; j_gene: TRBJ2-1; v_gene: TRBV5-6; CDR3nt: TGTGCCAGCAGCCCAGGCGGAGCGGGAGATAATGAGCAGTTCTTC; CDR3aa: CASSPGGAGDNEQFF
d_gene: -; abundance: -; j_gene: TRBJ2-1; v_gene: TRBV19; CDR3nt: TGTGCCAGTAGTCCTTTTAGCCAGGCGGGCAATGAGCAGTTCTTC; CDR3aa: CASSPFSQAGNEQFF
d_gene: -; abundance: -; j_gene: TRBJ2-1; v_gene: TRBV7-3; CDR3nt: TGTGCCAGCAGCGTCCGGGAGAGCTCCTACAATGAGCAGTTCTTC; CDR3aa: CASSVRESSYNEQFF
d_gene: -; abundance: -; j_gene: TRBJ1-1; v_gene: TRBV3-1/TRBV3-2; CDR3nt: TGTGCCAGCAGCCAAGGGACGGGACACGGATTGAACACTGAAGCTTTCTTT; CDR3aa: CASSQGTGHGLNTEAFF
d_gene: -; abundance: -; j_gene: TRBJ1-1; v_gene: TRBV7-2; CDR3nt: TGTGCCAGCAGCGCGCAGGAGAACACTGAAGCTTTCTTT; CDR3aa: CASSAQENTEAFF
d_gene: -; abundance: -; j_gene: TRBJ2-1; v_gene: TRBV29-1; CDR3nt: TGCAGCGTTGTCCGGGAGCTAGTCAATGAGCAGTTCTTC; CDR3aa: CSVVRELVNEQFF
d_gene: TRBD1; abundance: -; j_gene: TRBJ2-7; v_gene: TRBV6-5; CDR3nt: TGTGCCAGCCGAACGGGACAGGGAACCTACGAGCAGTACTTC; CDR3aa: CASRTGQGTYEQYF
d_gene: -; abundance: -; j_gene: TRBJ1-2; v_gene: TRBV27; CDR3nt: TGTGCCAGCAGGGAGGAGGAGGGCAGGAACTATGGCTACACCTTC; CDR3aa: CASREEEGRNYGYTF
d_gene: TRBD1; abundance: few; j_gene: TRBJ1-1; v_gene: TRBV11-1; CDR3nt: TGTGCCAGCAGGGCGGGACAGGGAGCCGGTAACACTGAAGCTTTCTTT; CDR3aa: CASRAGQGAGNTEAFF
d_gene: TRBD1; abundance: few; j_gene: TRBJ2-7; v_gene: TRBV5-4; CDR3nt: TGTGCCAGCAGCTCCCGGGACAGGTCCCACGAGCAGTACTTC; CDR3aa: CASSSRDRSHEQYF
d_gene: TRBD2; abundance: -; j_gene: TRBJ2-2; v_gene: TRBV6-5; CDR3nt: TGTGCCAGCAAAAGCCTAGCGGGAGAAACCGGGGAGCTGTTTTTT; CDR3aa: CASKSLAGETGELFF
d_gene: -; abundance: -; j_gene: TRBJ1-2; v_gene: TRBV14; CDR3nt: TGTGCCAGCAGCCTAGGACAGAACTATGGCTACACCTTC; CDR3aa: CASSLGQNYGYTF
d_gene: -; abundance: few; j_gene: TRBJ1-1; v_gene: TRBV7-8; CDR3nt: TGTGCCAGCAGCCGTGCTAAGAACACTGAAGCTTTCTTT; CDR3aa: CASSRAKNTEAFF
d_gene: -; abundance: few; j_gene: TRBJ1-5; v_gene: TRBV4-2; CDR3nt: TGTGCCAGCAGCCAAGAACCCAGGGGCTCCCCCAATCAGCCCCAGCATTTT; CDR3aa: CASSQEPRGSPNQPQHF
d_gene: -; abundance: -; j_gene: TRBJ1-1; v_gene: TRBV2; CDR3nt: TGTGCCAGCAGTTATTCAGAGGGCACTGAAGCTTTCTTT; CDR3aa: CASSYSEGTEAFF
d_gene: TRBD2; abundance: -; j_gene: TRBJ2-1; v_gene: TRBV6-5; CDR3nt: TGTGCCAGCGTTAGGCGGGCTAGCGGGAGCAATGAGCAGTTCTTC; CDR3aa: CASVRRASGSNEQFF
d_gene: TRBD2; abundance: -; j_gene: TRBJ2-7; v_gene: TRBV6-1; CDR3nt: TGTGCCAGCAGTGAAGGGGGACTAGCGGGGAGCGAGCAGTACTTC; CDR3aa: CASSEGGLAGSEQYF
d_gene: TRBD1; abundance: few; j_gene: TRBJ1-5; v_gene: TRBV27; CDR3nt: TGTGCCAGCGGTGGGACAGGGATTAGCAATCAGCCCCAGCATTTT; CDR3aa: CASGGTGISNQPQHF
d_gene: -; abundance: -; j_gene: TRBJ2-5; v_gene: TRBV5-1; CDR3nt: TGCGCCAGCAGCTTTCGGGCCAAGGGGCAAGGCGAGACCCAGTACTTC; CDR3aa: CASSFRAKGQGETQYF
d_gene: -; abundance: few; j_gene: TRBJ1-5; v_gene: TRBV27; CDR3nt: TGTGCCAGCAGCTCAGGGTTGAATCAGCCCCAGCATTTT; CDR3aa: CASSSGLNQPQHF
d_gene: -; abundance: -; j_gene: TRBJ2-3; v_gene: TRBV7-6; CDR3nt: TGTGCCAGCAGCTTACTTTCTCGAGGGCAGGCCGATACGCAGTATTTT; CDR3aa: CASSLLSRGQADTQYF